This T cell receptor (beta chain) was sequenced during a study of T cell responses to AZD1222 COVID-19 vaccine. Concerning this clone itself: Antigen: not known.

Germline V lookup: CDR1 LNHDA, CDR2 SQIVND (reference sequence). V lost 1 base to trimming and J lost 0 bases, with 6 bases between them. This CDR3 has 14 amino acids. Sequencing used immunoSEQ multiplex PCR; TCRdb keeps in-frame clones, though not all of them. The sample consists of 50,000 to 70,000 clones, 75% to 90% of them appearing once. Study-wide points: As reported, nearly half of all spike-specific TCRs target variant regions that are unmutated. Most donors were white British and more were female, and clonal diversity was possibly underestimated. Two AZD1222 administrations were followed by greater Spike-specific TCR breadth and depth.

The chain uses TRBV19 and TRBJ1-1; D perhaps matches TRBD1 (5 bases). The sequence was obtained from an adult in good health. The sequenced sample was peripheral blood, obtained on day 0 of MenACWY control vaccination. DNA of the CDR3: TGTGCCAGTAGTATAGGACAGATGAACACTGAAGCTTTCTTT. It yields the protein CASSIGQMNTEAFF.